This T cell receptor (beta chain) is from a study of OX40 agonist ivuxolimab in advanced cancers. The protocol was immunoSEQ multiplex PCR, while the TCRdb copy is restricted to in-frame clones and leaves out a portion. The sample carries tens of thousands of clones, about 91% recorded once. Trimming stripped 4 bases from V and 0 bases from J, with 8 bases between. CDR3 length equals 13 residues. From germline, CDR1 is SQVTM and CDR2 ANQGSEA. Sequencing used CD4+ or CD8+ T cells sorted from blood, obtained in a trial of the OX40 agonist ivuxolimab. The chain links TRBV29-1 to TRBJ2-3; D may be TRBD1 (6 bases). The TCR comes from an adult with an advanced solid tumor such as melanoma, head and neck, liver or kidney cancer. DNA for the CDR3: TGCAGCGTTGGGACAGCTAGCACAGATACGCAGTATTTT. The encoded protein is CSVGTASTDTQYF.